Presented here are 26 T cell receptor beta chains from one specimen sequenced in a study of beta chain features in type 1 diabetes. Study-level results: TCRB CDR3 length was moderately but significantly reduced in all four CD4+ subsets of Type 1 diabetes patients.

No antigen has been identified for these receptors. Expressed TCRB transcripts were sequenced because the entire RNA isolate underwent reverse transcription. TCRdb's table, derived via immunoSEQ multiplex PCR, lists solely in-frame clones and lacks some. The sample yields hundreds of thousands of clones, 11% to 15% seen once. The sequencing input was naive CD4+ T cells from blood. Receptors originate from a man in his late teens or twenties with type 1 diabetes.

This chain uses TRBV25-1 with TRBJ1-4; D possibly corresponds to TRBD1 (5 bases). CDR1 MGHDK and CDR2 SYGVNS come from the germline V gene. This CDR3 is 12 amino acids long. Trimming removed 6 bases at V and 6 bases at J, with 8 bases between. The CDR3 sequence: CASRGVDEKLFF. The CDR3 nucleotides are TGTGCCAGCAGGGGGGTAGATGAAAAACTGTTTTTT.

This chain connects TRBV4-1 to TRBJ1-2, with a tentative D call TRBD1 (5 bases). The CDR3 is made up of 14 amino acids. CDR1 and CDR2 from the germline V gene are MGHRA and YSYEKL. Trimming pared 0 bases from V and 3 bases from J, leaving 8 bases between. CDR3 sequence reads: CASSQDSTDYGYTF. CDR3 sequence (DNA): TGCGCCAGCAGCCAAGATTCGACAGACTATGGCTACACCTTC.

The chain uses TRBV14 and TRBJ1-1, with 8 bases that match TRBD1. The germline gives CDR1 SGHDN, CDR2 FVKESK. V dropped 4 bases and J dropped 5; count of bases not matched to a gene: 9. This CDR3 contains 15 residues. CDR3 in amino acids: CASSLLGQGWTEAFF. CDR3 nucleotides: TGTGCCAGCAGCCTGTTAGGACAGGGATGGACTGAAGCTTTCTTT.

This clone has just a few counts. The CDR3 DNA follows: TGTGCCAGCAGCTTAGAACTAGCGGGAATCCAAAACATTCAGTACTTC. Translating it yields CASSLELAGIQNIQYF. The V and J genes are TRBV7-9 and TRBJ2-4, with TRBD2 matching over 10 bases. V lost 1 base, J lost 5 bases, and 5 bases stayed unmatched. Looked up from germline, CDR1 is SEHNR and CDR2 is FQNEAQ (reference sequence). This CDR3 spans 16 amino acids.

This clone occurred once. This sequence joins TRBV6-5 and TRBJ1-1; D unresolved. V gave up 6 bases and J gave up 10 bases, with 21 bases separating them. In germline, CDR1 is MNHEY, CDR2 SVGAGI. This CDR3 is 14 amino acids long. The chain's CDR3 is CASSSNQRPGSAFF. The CDR3 DNA follows: TGTGCCAGCAGCTCAAATCAGCGACCGGGTTCAGCTTTCTTT.

To note about this clone: The sample contains more than one DNA sequence encoding this CDR3. J is TRBJ2-7 and V is TRBV18; 9 bases line up with TRBD1. CDR1 is KGHSH, CDR2 LQKENI, per germline. The junction had 5 bases not matched to a gene; V was cut back by 6 bases and J by 2 bases. The CDR3 runs to 14 residues. This CDR3 reads CASSPGQGPYEQYF. CDR3 DNA: TGTGCCAGCTCGCCGGGACAGGGCCCCTACGAGCAGTACTTC.

This clone was recorded at least ten times. This chain joins TRBV7-9 and TRBJ2-5, with 9 positions matching TRBD1. Germline values: CDR1 SEHNR, CDR2 FQNEAQ (reference sequence). The CDR3 runs 15 residues. Trimming at V came to 6 bases and at J to 2 bases, leaving 7 bases not matched to a gene. CDR3 DNA sequence: TGTGCCAGCAGTCCGGGACAGGGAGGGCAAGAGACCCAGTACTTC. This codes for CASSPGQGGQETQYF.

The chain uses TRBV28 and TRBJ2-5; D call uncertain. V lost 1 base and J lost 5, with 8 bases in between. The CDR3 totals 13 residues. The germline gives CDR1 MDHEN, CDR2 SYDVKM. CDR3 DNA: TGTGCCAGCAGTTTATCGGGTCTGGAGACCCAGTACTTC. The encoded protein is CASSLSGLETQYF.

CDR3: CAIHTGDTEAFF. CDR3 nucleotides: TGTGCCATCCATACAGGGGACACTGAAGCTTTCTTT. The chain carries TRBV7-9 and TRBJ1-1, with 7 bases matching TRBD1. There are 12 residues in the CDR3. Per the germline V gene, CDR1 is SEHNR and CDR2 is FQNEAQ (reference sequence). V shed 10 bases, J shed 3 bases, and the junction held 5 bases outside the gene matches.

The J gene is TRBJ1-3, the V gene TRBV25-1, with no clear D. Germline CDR1 reads MGHDK; CDR2 reads SYGVNS. The CDR3 covers 12 residues. V lost 1 base and J 4 bases, leaving 2 bases between the germline ends. The CDR3 nucleotides read TGTGCCAGCAGTGAATCGGGAAACACCATATATTTT. Residues: CASSESGNTIYF.

This clone was detected only a few times. The chain carries TRBV7-9 and TRBJ2-2; D uncertain. V lost 5 bases to trimming and J lost 6 bases, with 7 bases between them. The CDR3 is 12 residues long. Germline V lookup: CDR1 SEHNR, CDR2 FQNEAQ (reference sequence). This CDR3 is CASSLAPGELFF. CDR3 DNA sequence: TGTGCCAGCAGCCTCGCGCCCGGGGAGCTGTTTTTT.

This chain uses TRBV19 with TRBJ2-7; D ambiguous. The CDR3 is made up of 13 amino acids. From germline, CDR1 is LNHDA and CDR2 SQIVND (reference sequence). The ends were cut back, 5 bases at V and 3 bases at J, with 11 bases in the middle. DNA for the CDR3: TGTGCCAGTAGTCCGTCTCAGGTCTACGAGCAGTACTTC. Translation: CASSPSQVYEQYF.

This clone was found a few times. This chain uses TRBV5-1 with TRBJ2-1; D assignment may be TRBD1 or TRBD2 (6 bases each). Trimming took off 0 bases at V and 5 bases at J, with 15 bases between the two ends. CDR1 and CDR2 from the germline V gene are SGHRS and YFSETQ. This CDR3 region has 16 residues. The CDR3, as DNA: TGCGCCAGCAGCTTGGACCCCCGGGGGCGCAACAATGAGCAGTTCTTC. Translating gives CASSLDPRGRNNEQFF.

This sequence joins TRBV6-5 and TRBJ2-7; 11 nucleotides match TRBD1. The germline V gene encodes CDR1 MNHEY and CDR2 SVGAGI. The V and J ends lost 0 bases and 6 bases, in that order; junction bases with no gene match: 1. This CDR3 has 14 amino acids. In DNA form, the CDR3 reads TGTGCCAGCAGTTACTCGGACAGGGGGCCCGAGCAGTACTTC. It is translated as CASSYSDRGPEQYF.

This clone has just a few counts. The V and J genes are TRBV30 and TRBJ1-1; 7 bases are shared with TRBD1. V was clipped by 2 bases and J by 4 bases; unmatched bases: 13. Germline V gives CDR1 GTSNPN, CDR2 SVGIG (reference sequence). This CDR3 contains 16 residues. CDR3 amino acids: CAWSPGTVRMSTEAFF. DNA of the CDR3: TGTGCCTGGAGTCCCGGGACAGTGAGGATGAGCACTGAAGCTTTCTTT.

Comment on this clone: This sample also contains other DNA sequences that code for the same CDR3. The chain has TRBV30 and TRBJ2-5; D is possibly TRBD2 (5 bases). Germline V gene data show CDR1 as GTSNPN and CDR2 as SVGIG (reference sequence). Deletions cut 3 bases from V and 2 bases from J, with 10 bases between. The CDR3 sequence is 13 residues long. CDR3 amino acids: CAWSSGGQETQYF. DNA of the CDR3: TGTGCCTGGAGCTCCGGCGGGCAAGAGACCCAGTACTTC.

This clone was counted only a few times. Here the CDR3 reads CASSVGPGQGAYEQYF. The CDR3 region has the DNA TGTGCCAGCAGCGTAGGTCCTGGACAGGGGGCCTACGAGCAGTACTTC. The V gene is TRBV9, the J gene TRBJ2-7, with 10 nucleotides matching TRBD1. This CDR3 contains 16 residues. Germline V gene data show CDR1 as SGDLS and CDR2 as YYNGEE. J was trimmed by 2 bases and V by 0 bases; bases with no gene match: 5.

This clone was seen a few times. The V and J genes are TRBV30 and TRBJ1-1, with TRBD1 matching 8 bases. The CDR3 totals 14 residues. Per germline, CDR1 GTSNPN and CDR2 SVGIG (reference sequence). J lost 11 bases, V lost 4 bases, and 15 bases had no gene match. The chain's CDR3 is CAWTLGQGMVRAFF. CDR3 in DNA: TGTGCCTGGACCCTCGGACAGGGAATGGTGAGGGCTTTCTTT.

A few counts support this clone. V gene TRBV28 combines with J gene TRBJ1-2, with unresolved D. Germline assignment: CDR1 MDHEN and CDR2 SYDVKM. The CDR3 has 13 residues. CDR3 sequence (DNA): TGTGCACTTGAACCAGCCGGTGAAGATGGCTACACCTTC. Protein sequence: CALEPAGEDGYTF.

V and J are TRBV10-3 and TRBJ2-2, with D possibly TRBD2 on 6 matching bases. V was cut by 2 bases and J by 1 base, with 8 bases left in between. The CDR3 totals 15 residues. CDR1 is ENHRY, CDR2 SYGVKD, per germline. In DNA form, the CDR3 reads TGTGCCATCAGTGAGCGGGGGATGAACACCGGGGAGCTGTTTTTT. It encodes CAISERGMNTGELFF.

The chain has TRBV10-3 and TRBJ1-1; no reliable D call. V was pared by 4 bases and J by 6 bases, with 12 bases between. Germline CDR1 is ENHRY and CDR2 is SYGVKD. This CDR3 comprises 13 residues. CDR3 sequence reads: CAISVRDPAEAFF. The DNA for the CDR3 is TGTGCCATCAGTGTCCGGGATCCGGCTGAAGCTTTCTTT.

The CDR3 reads CASSFTGASNYGYTF. The CDR3 nucleotides are TGTGCCAGCAGCTTTACAGGGGCCTCTAACTATGGCTACACCTTC. This chain joins TRBV9 and TRBJ1-2, with 7 positions matching TRBD1. Germline V gene sequence: CDR1 SGDLS, CDR2 YYNGEE. V dropped 4 bases and J dropped 0; count of bases not matched to a gene: 6. The CDR3 loop spans 15 amino acids.

The rearrangement uses TRBV29-1 and TRBJ2-7; 9 nucleotides align to TRBD1. Per the germline V gene, CDR1 is SQVTM and CDR2 is ANQGSEA. V lost 4 bases, J lost 2 bases, and 6 bases stayed unmatched. CDR3 length: 14 amino acids. The CDR3 sequence: CSVAPGQGTYEQYF. CDR3 nucleotide sequence: TGCAGCGTTGCTCCGGGACAGGGAACCTACGAGCAGTACTTC.

J is TRBJ1-6 and V is TRBV10-3; no firm D call. Germline CDR1 is ENHRY and CDR2 is SYGVKD. The CDR3 is 15 residues long. The V end lost 8 bases, the J end lost 0 bases, and 11 bases lay between the germline ends. CDR3 in DNA: TGTGCCATCGGGCAGATTAACTCCTATAATTCACCCCTCCACTTT. Amino acids: CAIGQINSYNSPLHF.

The rearrangement joins TRBV30 to TRBJ1-3; 7 nucleotides agree with TRBD1. The CDR3 covers 16 residues. The V segment lost 3 bases and the J segment 3 bases; nucleotides outside the gene matches: 11. Germline CDR1 GTSNPN, CDR2 SVGIG (reference sequence). The CDR3 DNA reads TGTGCCTGGAGGAGAAAAACAGGGGTTGGTGGAAACACCATATATTTT. Protein sequence: CAWRRKTGVGGNTIYF.

The genes are TRBV27 and TRBJ1-2, with TRBD1 as a possible D gene (6 bases). The CDR3 totals 14 residues. The V gene's germline CDR1 is MNHEY and CDR2 SMNVEV (reference sequence). V shed 6 bases and J shed 8 bases, with 19 bases lying between them. CDR3 residues: CASSPGQGPRGYTF. The CDR3 DNA follows: TGTGCCAGCAGCCCAGGGCAGGGGCCAAGGGGCTACACCTTC.